This T cell receptor beta chain was found in a study of blood T cell repertoires in COVID-19 (TCRdb year 2020). A note on the overall study: Samples covering the acute and convalescent phases of COVID-19 were provided by collaborators in the United States, Italy and Spain. The material from the prospective study consisted of cDNA or gDNA derived from T cells, B-cell-depleted T cells, or PBMCs. Deeply sampled blood TCRbeta repertoires from subjects exposed to, actively infected with, or recovered from COVID-19 were included in the dataset. The repertoires were released in a freely available public database intended as a resource for research on the immune response to SARS-CoV-2. Samples came from the ongoing ImmuneRACE study (first 160 participants) plus 1,254 subjects from 6 global collaborators. Nearly every sample came with metadata listing a de-identified subject ID, COVID-19 status, age in years and sex. Where available, HLA class I and class II types were obtained from metadata supplied by the sample provider rather than from assay-based typing.

TCRbeta CDR3 regions were amplified from genomic DNA by means of the immunoSEQ Assay, a bias-controlled multiplex PCR. In the authors' own workflow: Nucleated cell counts per sample were estimated from amplification of reference gene primers within the assay. To quantify the absolute abundance of each unique TCRbeta CDR3 rearrangement, sequence reads were collapsed and filtered. For each sample, productive Simpson clonality was calculated as the square root of Simpson's diversity index across productive rearrangements. TCRdb stores this immuneACCESS table with in-frame sequences only. Part of the clones is absent; in the studies checked, under half of the shortfall reflects unresolved V genes, and no reason is known for the rest. V and J calls and clone size come straight from that table; D and trimming were deduced from the DNA. The sample table holds about 170,000 clones, of which 70% to 90% were seen once. Under 3.5% of the sample is in the top ten clones.

Counted from cysteine to phenylalanine, this CDR3 has 15 amino acids. The retained sequence is limited to the CDR3, 45 bases, with the frame set at the first base. Trimming removed 0 bases from V and 0 bases from J, leaving 8 bases between the germline ends. The germline V gene encodes CDR1 LGHNA and CDR2 YSLEER. One collaborating source in Seattle enrolled patients during active infection and followed them longitudinally through the course of disease. Whole blood was collected in K2EDTA tubes by collaborating institutions according to the institutions' own protocols. For TCRbeta analysis, collaborator samples were shipped as frozen whole blood, as isolated PBMCs, or as DNA extracted from either sample type. Details on this clone: The specificity of this receptor is unknown. Nothing much larger sits one base from this clone, and base qualities are not available.

The full study reports these points: How much clinical and demographic metadata was included differed by source and by participant, and the metadata was provided uncurated.

This clonotype originated in a woman older than 75 with COVID-19, enrolled during active disease. The sequence links TRBV4-3 to TRBJ2-5; no D segment can be confidently identified. Sequencing was performed on peripheral blood. For the CDR3, the sequence is CASSQDSGYQETQYF. The DNA reads TGCGCCAGCAGCCAAGATTCCGGGTACCAAGAGACCCAGTACTTC.